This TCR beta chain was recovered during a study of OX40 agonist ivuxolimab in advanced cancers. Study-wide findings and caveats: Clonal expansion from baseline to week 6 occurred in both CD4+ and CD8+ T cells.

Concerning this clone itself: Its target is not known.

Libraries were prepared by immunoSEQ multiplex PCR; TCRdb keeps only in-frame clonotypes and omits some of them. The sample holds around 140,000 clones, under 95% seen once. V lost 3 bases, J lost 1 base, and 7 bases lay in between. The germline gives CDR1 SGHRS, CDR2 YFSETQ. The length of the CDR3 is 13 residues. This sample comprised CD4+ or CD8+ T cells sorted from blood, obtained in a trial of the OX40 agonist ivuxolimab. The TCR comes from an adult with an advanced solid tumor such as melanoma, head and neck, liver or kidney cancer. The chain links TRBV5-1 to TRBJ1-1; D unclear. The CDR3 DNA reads TGCGCCAGCAGCTCGGACGGGAACACTGAAGCTTTCTTT. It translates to CASSSDGNTEAFF.